A selection of T cell receptor beta chains follows, all from one sample in a study of Ad26.COV2.S vaccination and SARS-CoV-2 variants. The data were produced by immunoSEQ multiplex PCR, yet TCRdb's version contains in-frame clones alone and is incomplete. The sample consists of some 480,000 clones, around 90% of them appearing once. The specimen comprised peripheral blood, sampled in a trial of Ad26.COV2.S vaccine versus placebo. These receptor sequences come from a person between 18 and 60 years old who received the Ad26.COV2.S COVID-19 vaccine or a placebo. The CDR3 runs from the conserved cysteine through the conserved F or W. Each record gives: D gene, J gene, V gene, clone size, CDR3 protein, CDR3 DNA. A D gene is named only where the DNA matches it firmly. Size is stated for part of the rows, as once, few or many counts, or as a class when the clone is expanded.

. | TRBJ2-2 | TRBV28 | . | CASSLIGELFF | TGTGCCAGCAGTTTAATCGGGGAGCTGTTTTTT
. | TRBJ2-1 | TRBV24-1 | . | CATSDPSRDEQFF | TGTGCCACCAGTGATCCTTCAAGAGATGAGCAGTTCTTC
. | TRBJ2-1 | TRBV19 | . | CASSDYSYNEQFF | TGTGCCAGTAGTGACTACTCCTACAATGAGCAGTTCTTC
TRBD1 | TRBJ1-4 | TRBV28 | . | CASRDQGADEKLFF | TGTGCCAGCAGGGACCAGGGGGCGGATGAAAAACTGTTTTTT
TRBD2 | TRBJ2-5 | TRBV6-5 | once | CASRRGTSGETQYF | TGTGCCAGCAGGAGAGGGACTAGCGGGGAGACCCAGTACTTC
. | TRBJ1-1 | TRBV18 | . | CASSRGGGTEAFF | TGTGCCAGCTCACGGGGGGGAGGCACTGAAGCTTTCTTT
. | TRBJ2-7 | TRBV28 | . | CASSTGIYEQYF | TGTGCCAGCAGCACAGGGATCTACGAGCAGTACTTC
. | TRBJ2-1 | TRBV7-3 | . | CASSLTSGQSSYNEQFF | TGTGCCAGCAGCTTAACTAGCGGCCAGAGCTCCTACAATGAGCAGTTCTTC
. | TRBJ1-1 | TRBV28 | . | CASSLGGGRTEAFF | TGTGCCAGCAGTTTGGGGGGGGGAAGGACTGAAGCTTTCTTT
TRBD2 | TRBJ2-7 | TRBV25-1 | . | CAAGGGPYEQYF | TGTGCCGCCGGGGGGGGTCCCTACGAGCAGTACTTC
. | TRBJ2-7 | TRBV5-8 | once | CASSFSPGVNEQYF | TGTGCCAGCAGCTTCTCCCCTGGAGTGAACGAGCAGTACTTC
TRBD2 | TRBJ2-7 | TRBV7-2 | . | CASSLALAAPGGEQYF | TGTGCCAGCAGCTTAGCGCTAGCGGCGCCGGGCGGGGAGCAGTACTTC
. | TRBJ1-1 | TRBV2 | few | CATTRDLLNTEAFF | TGTGCCACCACCAGGGACCTCTTGAACACTGAAGCTTTCTTT
. | TRBJ2-2 | TRBV29-1 | . | CSVGPLGQTNTGELFF | TGCAGCGTTGGGCCCCTGGGCCAAACGAACACCGGGGAGCTGTTTTTT
TRBD2 | TRBJ2-7 | TRBV11-2 | . | CASSLRIAGGNYEQYF | TGTGCCAGCAGCTTAAGGATTGCGGGAGGGAACTACGAGCAGTACTTC
. | TRBJ1-3 | TRBV28 | . | CASTRGGHSGNTIYF | TGTGCCAGTACCCGGGGGGGCCACTCTGGAAACACCATATATTTT
TRBD1 | TRBJ1-1 | TRBV5-4 | . | CASSSRQGTEAFF | TGTGCCAGCAGCTCCCGACAGGGCACTGAAGCTTTCTTT
. | TRBJ1-4 | TRBV6-5 | . | CASNSRGFEKLFF | TGTGCCAGCAATTCCAGGGGCTTTGAAAAACTGTTTTTT
. | TRBJ2-5 | TRBV28 | . | CASNESGDQETQYF | TGTGCCAGCAACGAGTCGGGGGACCAAGAGACCCAGTACTTC
. | TRBJ1-2 | TRBV2 | . | CASSTRSYGYTF | TGTGCCAGCAGTACCAGGTCCTATGGCTACACCTTC
. | TRBJ2-2 | TRBV3-1/TRBV3-2 | . | CASSQDSGVANTGELFF | TGTGCCAGCAGCCAAGACTCAGGAGTCGCGAACACCGGGGAGCTGTTTTTT
. | TRBJ2-2 | TRBV6-6 | . | CASREYGELFF | TGTGCCAGCAGGGAGTACGGGGAGCTGTTTTTT
TRBD2 | TRBJ2-5 | TRBV2 | . | CASSEFSGRRETQYF | TGTGCCAGCAGTGAGTTTAGCGGGAGAAGAGAGACCCAGTACTTC
TRBD2 | TRBJ2-1 | TRBV7-3 | . | CASSTDSGGYNEQFF | TGTGCCAGCAGCACCGATAGCGGGGGCTACAATGAGCAGTTCTTC
TRBD2 | TRBJ2-1 | TRBV5-5 | . | CASSLHSGYSYNEQFF | TGTGCCAGCAGCTTACATAGCGGGTACTCCTACAATGAGCAGTTCTTC
. | TRBJ2-3 | TRBV10-3 | . | CAISEPRLGTDTQYF | TGTGCCATCAGTGAGCCAAGACTAGGCACAGATACGCAGTATTTT
. | TRBJ2-6 | TRBV27 | . | CASSFFSSGANVLTF | TGTGCCAGCAGTTTCTTTAGCTCTGGGGCCAACGTCCTGACTTTC
TRBD1 | TRBJ2-3 | TRBV11-3 | once | CASSPGTGTDTQYF | TGTGCCAGCAGCCCAGGGACAGGCACAGATACGCAGTATTTT